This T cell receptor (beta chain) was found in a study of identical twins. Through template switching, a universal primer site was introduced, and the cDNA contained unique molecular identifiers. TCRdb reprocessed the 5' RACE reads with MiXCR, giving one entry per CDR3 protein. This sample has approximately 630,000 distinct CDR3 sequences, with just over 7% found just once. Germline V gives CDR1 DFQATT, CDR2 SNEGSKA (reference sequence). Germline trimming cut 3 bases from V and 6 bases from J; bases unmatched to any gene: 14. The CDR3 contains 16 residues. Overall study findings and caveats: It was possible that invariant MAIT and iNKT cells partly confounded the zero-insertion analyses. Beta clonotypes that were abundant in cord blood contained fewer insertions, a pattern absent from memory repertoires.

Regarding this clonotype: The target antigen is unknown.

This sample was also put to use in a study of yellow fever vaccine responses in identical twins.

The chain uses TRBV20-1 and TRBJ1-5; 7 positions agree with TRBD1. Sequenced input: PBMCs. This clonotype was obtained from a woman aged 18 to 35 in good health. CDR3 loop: CSASPPRGGLSQPQHF. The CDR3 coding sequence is TGCAGTGCTAGCCCCCCCAGGGGGGGATTAAGTCAGCCCCAGCATTTT.